Following are 27 T cell receptor beta chains from one sample sequenced in a study of glioma-infiltrating T cells after dendritic cell vaccination. This table comes from immunoSEQ multiplex PCR, and its TCRdb copy is limited to in-frame clones, with some not included. The sample comprises more than 75,000 clones, roughly four fifths of which are singletons, and approximately 6.6% rests with the top ten. This sample's time point: after dendritic cell vaccination, including at tumor progression/relapse. Sequenced here: blood, sampled after dendritic cell vaccination. Receptors originate from a human donor with glioblastoma.

This clone was detected only once. V and J are TRBV11-3 and TRBJ1-1, with 9 bases identical to TRBD1. Germline CDR1 SGHNT, CDR2 YENEEA. The length of the CDR3 is 14 residues. V trimming: 5 bases; J trimming: 5 bases; junction bases outside the gene matches: 6. In nucleotides, the CDR3 is TGTGCCAGCAGCCGGGACAGGGAAGATACTGAAGCTTTCTTT. This encodes CASSRDREDTEAFF.

This chain uses TRBV6-6 with TRBJ2-2; D is ambiguous. This CDR3 spans 12 amino acids. The V end was cut by 7 bases, the J end by 4 bases, with 7 bases between. The germline V gene encodes CDR1 MNHNY and CDR2 SVGAGI (reference sequence). This chain's CDR3 is CASNPGTGELFF. The CDR3 nucleotides are TGTGCCAGCAACCCCGGCACCGGGGAGCTGTTTTTT.

The chain couples TRBV2 to TRBJ2-2, with D tentatively TRBD2 (7 bases). Trimming removed 4 bases at V and 8 bases at J, with 20 bases between. CDR3 length equals 16 residues. Germline CDR1 SNHLY, CDR2 FYNNEI. CDR3 sequence: CASSVTPGGRRGELFF. The CDR3, as DNA: TGTGCCAGCAGTGTCACTCCGGGGGGCCGGAGGGGGGAGCTGTTTTTT.

This sequence joins TRBV2 and TRBJ1-5, with D maybe TRBD1 (5 bases). From germline, CDR1 is SNHLY and CDR2 FYNNEI. The CDR3 covers 14 residues. V shed 5 bases and J shed 3 bases, with 11 bases lying between them. In DNA, the CDR3 is TGTGCCAGCAGTTCGAGACAGAACAATCAGCCCCAGCATTTT. Protein: CASSSRQNNQPQHF.

V is TRBV9 and J is TRBJ1-3; the D is unclear. The CDR3 extends over 15 amino acids. Trimming pared 4 bases from V and 0 bases from J, leaving 11 bases between. CDR1 is SGDLS and CDR2 is YYNGEE in the germline V gene. As DNA, the CDR3 is TGTGCCAGCAGCCCAGAAACAAGCTCTGGAAACACCATATATTTT. It is translated as CASSPETSSGNTIYF.

V usage is TRBV28 and J usage is TRBJ2-2; D may be TRBD1 (5 bases). CDR1 is MDHEN and CDR2 is SYDVKM in the germline V gene. V was pared by 3 bases and J by 3 bases, with 14 bases between. The CDR3 extends over 16 amino acids. The CDR3 DNA reads TGTGCCAGCAGTTTTGAAAGGGGTGTCGACACCGGGGAGCTGTTTTTT. Its protein product is CASSFERGVDTGELFF.

This chain joins TRBV6-5 and TRBJ2-7; D is unclear. The CDR3 spans 15 residues. V lost 3 bases, J lost 3 bases, and 15 bases lay in between. The V gene's germline CDR1 is MNHEY and CDR2 SVGAGI. In DNA form, the CDR3 reads TGTGCCAGCAGTTATGGGCAGCTTGGTGTCTACGAGCAGTACTTC. Translated, it gives CASSYGQLGVYEQYF.

The rearrangement links TRBV7-2 to TRBJ2-7; D is unclear. Germline CDR1 and CDR2: SGHTA and FQGNSA. The V end lost 2 bases, the J end lost 5 bases, and 4 bases lay between the germline ends. This CDR3 spans 11 amino acids. CDR3 DNA sequence: TGTGCCAGCAGCTTAACAGACGAGCAGTACTTC. Its protein is CASSLTDEQYF.

This chain links TRBV7-6 with TRBJ2-1, with 12 bases aligning to TRBD2. V gave up 4 bases and J gave up 2 bases; unmatched junction bases: 3. Per the germline V gene, CDR1 is SGHVS and CDR2 is FNYEAQ. The CDR3 is made up of 16 amino acids. DNA of the CDR3: TGTGCCAGCAGCTCTTGGACTAGCGGGACCTACAATGAGCAGTTCTTC. This sequence encodes CASSSWTSGTYNEQFF.

The chain carries TRBV7-2 and TRBJ2-7, with 9 bases identical to TRBD2. The germline CDR1 and CDR2 sequences are SGHTA and FQGNSA. This CDR3 has 14 residues. The V gene end was trimmed by 5 bases and the J gene end by 2 bases; junction bases not matched to a gene: 4. CDR3: CASSPGLAPYEQYF. As DNA, the CDR3 is TGTGCCAGCAGCCCGGGACTAGCACCCTACGAGCAGTACTTC.

V is TRBV2 and J is TRBJ1-1; D possibly corresponds to TRBD1 (6 bases). With 6 bases removed from V and 4 bases from J, the gap between germline ends came to 18 bases. This CDR3 has 15 amino acids. The germline gives CDR1 SNHLY, CDR2 FYNNEI. CDR3 bases: TGTGCCAGCAGGAAGGGGGAGGGGATAGGCACTGAAGCTTTCTTT. It is translated as CASRKGEGIGTEAFF.

V gene TRBV19 combines with J gene TRBJ1-4; TRBD1 is a possible D gene (5 bases). Between the trimmed V and J ends, which lost 5 bases and 4 bases, there was a span of 17 bases. The germline CDR1 and CDR2 sequences are LNHDA and SQIVND (reference sequence). This CDR3 has 16 residues. The CDR3 sequence: CASSVQLGLINEKLFF. The CDR3 region has the DNA TGTGCCAGTAGTGTTCAACTGGGACTGATTAATGAAAAACTGTTTTTT.

The chain employs TRBV19 and TRBJ1-3, with D possibly TRBD1 on 6 matching bases. The CDR3 is 15 residues long. V lost 5 bases to trimming and J lost 1 base, with 12 bases between them. Germline V gene sequence: CDR1 LNHDA, CDR2 SQIVND (reference sequence). CDR3 nucleotides: TGTGCCAGTAGTCTCTCAGGGGAGTCTGGAAACACCATATATTTT. Translating it yields CASSLSGESGNTIYF.

V and J are TRBV9 and TRBJ1-2, with D possibly being TRBD1 (6 bases). The germline V and J ends were trimmed by 3 bases and 4 bases, with 16 bases remaining between them. CDR1 and CDR2 from the germline V gene are SGDLS and YYNGEE. CDR3 length: 15 amino acids. This CDR3 is CASSAGGAGAYGYTF. In nucleotides, the CDR3 is TGTGCCAGCAGCGCGGGGGGGGCGGGGGCCTATGGCTACACCTTC.

The rearrangement links TRBV11-2 to TRBJ2-2; 8 nucleotides agree with TRBD2. This CDR3 region has 14 residues. From germline, CDR1 is SGHAT and CDR2 FQNNGV. J gave up 5 bases and V 4 bases, and 3 bases lay outside the gene matches. The CDR3 DNA reads as TGTGCCAGCAGCTCCTCTAGCGGGACCGGGGAGCTGTTTTTT. It is translated as CASSSSSGTGELFF.

The chain joins TRBV1 to TRBJ1-5; whether TRBD1, the table's D call, matches the DNA was not checked. TRBV1 is recorded as a pseudogene. The CDR3 is made up of 17 amino acids. The CDR3 bases are TGCACCAGCAGCCGGTTGGACAGGGCGAATAGCAATCAGCCCCAGCATTTT. Amino acid sequence: CTSSRLDRANSNQPQHF.

V usage is TRBV6-1 and J usage is TRBJ1-5, with TRBD1 matching over 7 bases. Per the germline V gene, CDR1 is MNHNS and CDR2 is SASEGT. Trimming removed 4 bases from V and 3 bases from J; junction bases left unmatched: 6. The CDR3 contains 15 residues. The CDR3 DNA follows: TGTGCCAGCAGTGGGGAGACAGGGTTCAATCAGCCCCAGCATTTT. It encodes CASSGETGFNQPQHF.

This sequence joins TRBV18 and TRBJ2-7; TRBD1 is a possible D gene (6 bases). Trimming removed 3 bases from V and 4 bases from J, with 13 bases in between. Germline-derived CDR1 and CDR2 are KGHSH and LQKENI. The CDR3 has 14 amino acids. In DNA form, the CDR3 reads TGTGCCAGCTCACCTCAGGGGCCCCTATACGAGCAGTACTTC. It is translated as CASSPQGPLYEQYF. Supplemented by reference TRBV18 and TRBJ2-7, the full variable domain reads NAGVMQNPRHLVRRRGQEARLRCSPMKGHSHVYWYRQLPEEGLKFMVYLQKENIIDESGMPKERFSAEFPKEGPSILRIQQVVRGDSAAYFCASSPQGPLYEQYFGPGTRLTVT.

The V gene is TRBV11-2, the J gene TRBJ2-7, with TRBD1 identical over 8 bases. With V trimmed by 5 bases and J by 2 bases, 5 bases remained unmatched. The CDR3 covers 14 residues. Germline-derived CDR1 and CDR2 are SGHAT and FQNNGV. The CDR3 here is CASSPGQGAYEQYF. CDR3 nucleotide sequence: TGTGCCAGCAGCCCCGGACAGGGAGCCTACGAGCAGTACTTC.

The chain recombines TRBV19 with TRBJ1-1; D is unclear. CDR3 length: 15 residues. V gave up 0 bases and J gave up 0 bases, with 8 bases separating them. Germline V gene data show CDR1 as LNHDA and CDR2 as SQIVND (reference sequence). DNA for the CDR3: TGTGCCAGTAGTATAGACTCGGGGATGAACACTGAAGCTTTCTTT. Protein sequence: CASSIDSGMNTEAFF.

This clone was found once. The chain employs TRBV6-1 and TRBJ1-5, with TRBD1 identical over 11 bases. Trimming at V came to 4 bases and at J to 5 bases, leaving 13 bases not matched to a gene. The CDR3 loop spans 18 amino acids. Germline V gene sequence: CDR1 MNHNS, CDR2 SASEGT. The CDR3 DNA reads as TGTGCCAGCAGTGGGACAGGGGGCGTTCTGGTCCGTCATCAGCCCCAGCATTTT. Amino acid sequence: CASSGTGGVLVRHQPQHF.

This clone has more than one count but fewer than ten. The V gene is TRBV11-2, the J gene TRBJ1-3, with a tentative D call TRBD1 (5 bases). With 0 bases removed from V and 4 bases from J, the gap between germline ends came to 13 bases. Germline V lookup: CDR1 SGHAT, CDR2 FQNNGV. The CDR3 runs 16 residues. CDR3 coding DNA: TGTGCCAGCAGCTTAGATTCGGGGGGAATCGGAAACACCATATATTTT. It encodes CASSLDSGGIGNTIYF.

The V gene is TRBV7-9, the J gene TRBJ1-1, with 8 bases identical to TRBD1. Per germline, CDR1 SEHNR and CDR2 FQNEAQ (reference sequence). The CDR3 consists of 14 residues. V dropped 3 bases and J dropped 7; count of bases not matched to a gene: 7. The CDR3 DNA reads as TGTGCCAGCAGCTTGCTACAGGGGGTAGGTGAAGCTTTCTTT. It is translated as CASSLLQGVGEAFF.

CDR3 residues: CASSQGQSSSGNTIYF. CDR3 DNA: TGTGCCAGCAGCCAAGGACAGAGCAGCTCTGGAAACACCATATATTTT. V is TRBV9 and J is TRBJ1-3, with TRBD1 as a possible D gene (6 bases). The CDR3 covers 16 residues. Germline V gives CDR1 SGDLS, CDR2 YYNGEE. V was cut by 4 bases and J by 0 bases, with 14 bases left in between. Variable domain in full (rest from reference TRBV9 and TRBJ1-3): DSGVTQTPKHLITATGQRVTLRCSPRSGDLSVYWYQQSLDQGLQFLIQYYNGEERAKGNILERFSAQQFPDLHSELNLSSLELGDSALYFCASSQGQSSSGNTIYFGEGSWLTVV.

The chain is built from TRBV4-2 and TRBJ1-2; 10 nucleotides match TRBD1. This CDR3 has 14 residues. The germline V gene encodes CDR1 LGHNA and CDR2 YNFKEQ. V lost 5 bases, J lost 8 bases, and 8 bases stayed unmatched. In nucleotides, the CDR3 is TGTGCCAGCAGCGGCGACAGGGGGCGAGACGGCTACACCTTC. Amino acids: CASSGDRGRDGYTF.

The chain employs TRBV7-3 and TRBJ2-6; D gene unclear. Trimming took 8 bases from V and 1 from J, leaving 12 bases between them. This CDR3 is 15 amino acids long. Germline V gene data show CDR1 as SGHTA and CDR2 as FQGTGA. Written as DNA, the CDR3 is TGTGCCAGCGGCCCCAGTCCGTCTGGGGCCAACGTCCTGACTTTC. Residues: CASGPSPSGANVLTF.

The J gene is TRBJ2-1, the V gene TRBV9; 12 bases are a match to TRBD2. The CDR3 contains 14 residues. The trim removed 2 bases at V and 9 bases at J, leaving 3 bases unmatched. CDR1 is SGDLS, CDR2 YYNGEE, per germline. The CDR3 DNA reads TGTGCCAGCAGCGTCGGACTAGCGGGGATTGAGCAGTTCTTC. Protein sequence: CASSVGLAGIEQFF.